This T cell receptor beta chain was profiled in a study of shared clonotypes between healthy human individuals. Genomic DNA belonging to each subset was distributed in equal measure over several immunoSEQ plates. TCRdb's table, derived via immunoSEQ multiplex PCR, lists solely in-frame clones and lacks some. The sample contains over 1.4 million clones, approximately 96% of which appear only once. Study results and caveats: What limited the represented genetic and exposure-history diversity was the small number of donors. Naive CD4 clonotype sharing across several donors was about 5.3%. The expectation was that sequencing depth would affect clonotype sharing among donors.

Worth noting for this clone: Its antigen is unidentified.

The sequencing sample was made of naive CD4+ T cells sorted from blood. Subset: CD45RA+ positively selected. The receptor was derived from a man in his thirties or forties in good health.

CDR3 DNA sequence: TGTGCCAGCACCGAGTTCGGAGGGGCGACCGGCAACGTCCTGACTTTC. Its translation: CASTEFGGATGNVLTF. The chain carries TRBV27 and TRBJ2-6; a possible D gene is TRBD2 (6 bases). Trimming removed 7 bases at V and 9 bases at J, with 22 bases between. This CDR3 is 16 amino acids long. Germline CDR1 is MNHEY and CDR2 is SMNVEV (reference sequence).